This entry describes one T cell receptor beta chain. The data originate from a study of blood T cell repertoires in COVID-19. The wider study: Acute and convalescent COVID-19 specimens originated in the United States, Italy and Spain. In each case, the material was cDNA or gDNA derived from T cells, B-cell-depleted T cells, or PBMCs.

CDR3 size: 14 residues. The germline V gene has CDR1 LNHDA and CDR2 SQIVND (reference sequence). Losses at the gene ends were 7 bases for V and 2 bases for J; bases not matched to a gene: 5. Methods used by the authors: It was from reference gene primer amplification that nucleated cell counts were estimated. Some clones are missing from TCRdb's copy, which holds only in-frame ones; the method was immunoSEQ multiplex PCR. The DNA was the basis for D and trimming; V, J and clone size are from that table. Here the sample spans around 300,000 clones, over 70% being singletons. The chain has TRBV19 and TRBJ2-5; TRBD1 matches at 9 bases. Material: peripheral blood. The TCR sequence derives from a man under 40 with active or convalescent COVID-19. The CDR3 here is CASTDRGPQETQYF. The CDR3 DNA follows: TGTGCCAGTACGGACAGGGGACCACAAGAGACCCAGTACTTC.